This is a list of T cell receptor beta chains from one sample in a study of identical twins. TCRdb re-called the 5' RACE reads through MiXCR, storing one row per CDR3 protein. The sample includes about 700,000 distinct CDR3 sequences, over 8.5% of them seen just once. This sample was shared with a second study, whose subject was yellow fever vaccine responses in identical twins.

The sample consisted of PBMCs. The origin of the receptors is a woman aged 18-29 years in good health. Both conserved end residues are part of each CDR3. Fields, in order: V gene, CDR3 protein.

>TRBV5-1
CASSLLQANLNTEAFF
>TRBV20-1
CSARGLAGLDTQYF
>TRBV9
CASSVTSGRTIYEQYF
>TRBV5-1
CASSADGTHNEKLFF
>TRBV6-2/TRBV6-3
CASSYEATGAYTEAFF
>TRBV28
CASSLWEKLAEGSYEQYF
>TRBV13
CASSLRASYEQYF
>TRBV3-1
CASSQDKIINNEQFF
>TRBV7-2
CASSPRGLGANVLTF
>TRBV7-9
CASSVGQGASYEQYF
>TRBV27
CASSLKTPGFSDAGELFF
>TRBV5-1
CASSRDSYEQYF
>TRBV15
CATSRFSLAGADNEQFF
>TRBV6-5
CASSYLPLGQPNTGELFF
>TRBV7-9
CASSFIQTGNNEQFF
>TRBV28
CASSRGVTYEQYF
>TRBV7-8
CASRFRATDTQYF
>TRBV7-2
CASSMAPPRRQETQYF
>TRBV12-3/TRBV12-4
CASSFFAGGADTQYF
>TRBV4-1
CASSQRTSGVDTQYF
>TRBV3-1
CASSQALNTGELFF
>TRBV12-3/TRBV12-4
CASSSSSRTSGNTIYF
>TRBV6-2/TRBV6-3
CASSPDLVAVTEAFF
>TRBV15
CATSRSIAAYEQYF
>TRBV12-3/TRBV12-4
CASRDRGRENTIYF
>TRBV14
CASSLKGHGLQETQYF
>TRBV11-2
CASSLPPLNTEAFF
>TRBV5-1
CASSSGAGGSYEQYF
>TRBV7-2
CASSLKGQQYF
>TRBV24-1
CATSPSGRTDTQYF
>TRBV7-2
CASSPSFLQQFF
>TRBV5-1
CASSLGRLAHLGGYTF
>TRBV7-8
CASSLSTATYEQYF
>TRBV15
CATSRDSAWEGEGTEAFF
>TRBV11-3
CASSLTSGSANEQFF
>TRBV4-2
CASSHPGDRTDTQYF
>TRBV11-2
CASSPREGEAFF
>TRBV28
CASSGTGDTDTQYF
>TRBV7-6
CASSPRADEQFF
>TRBV29-1
CSVVGAGPEAFF
>TRBV20-1
CSARYRGGGLNEQFF
>TRBV2
CASVGGDTQYF
>TRBV18
CASSHGQNSYEQYF
>TRBV24-1
CATSDLSSGSIADTQYF
>TRBV7-9
CASRSSDTQYF
>TRBV3-1
CASSQRASGRGETQYF
>TRBV28
CASSLRTGYYGYTF